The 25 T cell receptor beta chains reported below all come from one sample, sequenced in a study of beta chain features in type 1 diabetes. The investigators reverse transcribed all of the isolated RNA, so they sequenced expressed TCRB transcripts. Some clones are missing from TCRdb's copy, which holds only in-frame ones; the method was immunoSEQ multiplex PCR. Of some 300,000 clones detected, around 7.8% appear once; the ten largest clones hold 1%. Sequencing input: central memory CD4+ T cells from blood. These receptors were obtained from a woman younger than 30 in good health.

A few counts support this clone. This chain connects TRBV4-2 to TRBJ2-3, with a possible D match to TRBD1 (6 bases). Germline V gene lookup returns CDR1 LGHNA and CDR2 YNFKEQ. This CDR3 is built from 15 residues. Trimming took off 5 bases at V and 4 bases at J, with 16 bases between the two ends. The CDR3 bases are TGTGCCAGCAGCTTGGGGTTGCAGGGGTCAGATACGCAGTATTTT. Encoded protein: CASSLGLQGSDTQYF.

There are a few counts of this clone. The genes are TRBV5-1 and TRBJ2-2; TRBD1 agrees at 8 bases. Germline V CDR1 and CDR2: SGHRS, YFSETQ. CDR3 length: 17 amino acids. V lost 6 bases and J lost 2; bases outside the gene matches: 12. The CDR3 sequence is CASMAGQGAFNTGELFF. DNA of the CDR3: TGCGCCAGCATGGCAGGGCAGGGGGCATTCAACACCGGGGAGCTGTTTTTT.

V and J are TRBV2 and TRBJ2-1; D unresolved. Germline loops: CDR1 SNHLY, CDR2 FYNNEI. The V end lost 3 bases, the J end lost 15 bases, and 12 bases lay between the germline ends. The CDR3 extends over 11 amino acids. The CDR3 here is CASSEYWDRFF. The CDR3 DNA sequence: TGTGCCAGCAGTGAGTACTGGGATCGGTTCTTC.

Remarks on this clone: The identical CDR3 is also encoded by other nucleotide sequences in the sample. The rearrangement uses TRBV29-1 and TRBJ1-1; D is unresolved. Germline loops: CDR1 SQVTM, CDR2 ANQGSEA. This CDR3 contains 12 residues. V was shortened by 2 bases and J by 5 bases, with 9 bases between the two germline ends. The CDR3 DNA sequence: TGCAGCGTTGAACGGGCAGGAACTGAAGCTTTCTTT. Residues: CSVERAGTEAFF.

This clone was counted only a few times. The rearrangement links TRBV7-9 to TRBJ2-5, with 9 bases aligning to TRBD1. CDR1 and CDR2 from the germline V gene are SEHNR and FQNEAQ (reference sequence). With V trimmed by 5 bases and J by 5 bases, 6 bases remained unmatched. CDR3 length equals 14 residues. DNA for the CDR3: TGTGCCAGCAGCAGCGACAGGGGGAGTGAGACCCAGTACTTC. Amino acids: CASSSDRGSETQYF.

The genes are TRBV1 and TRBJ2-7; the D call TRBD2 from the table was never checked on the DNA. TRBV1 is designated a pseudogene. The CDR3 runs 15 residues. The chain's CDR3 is CTSSPKDGEVNEQYF. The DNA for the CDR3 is TGCACCAGCAGTCCCAAAGACGGAGAGGTTAACGAGCAGTACTTC.

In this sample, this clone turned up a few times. In nucleotides, the CDR3 is TGTGCCTGGAGTCGGCAGGGGGATCAGCCCCAGCATTTT. Translated, it gives CAWSRQGDQPQHF. The V and J genes are TRBV30 and TRBJ1-5; 7 bases match TRBD1. The CDR3 sequence is 13 residues long. Germline V gene sequence: CDR1 GTSNPN, CDR2 SVGIG (reference sequence). Unmatched junction bases numbered 3, after V lost 2 bases and J lost 5 bases.

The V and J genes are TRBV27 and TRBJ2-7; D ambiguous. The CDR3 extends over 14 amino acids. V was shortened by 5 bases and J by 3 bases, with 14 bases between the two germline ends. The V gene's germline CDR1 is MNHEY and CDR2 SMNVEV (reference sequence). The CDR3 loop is CASSPSNLLYEQYV. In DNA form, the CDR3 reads TGTGCCAGCAGTCCGAGTAACCTCCTCTACGAGCAGTACGTC.

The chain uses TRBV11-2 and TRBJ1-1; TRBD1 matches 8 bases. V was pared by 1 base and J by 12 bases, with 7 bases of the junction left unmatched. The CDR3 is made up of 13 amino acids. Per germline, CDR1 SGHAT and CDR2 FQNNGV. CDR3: CASSLAQDRVPFF. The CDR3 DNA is TGTGCCAGCAGCTTAGCCCAGGACAGGGTGCCTTTCTTT.

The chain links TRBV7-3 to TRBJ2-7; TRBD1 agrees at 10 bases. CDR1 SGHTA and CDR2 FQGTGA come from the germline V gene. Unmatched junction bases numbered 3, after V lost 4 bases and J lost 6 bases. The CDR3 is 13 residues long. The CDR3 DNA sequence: TGTGCCAGCAGCTCCCGGGACAGGGGCGAGCAGTACTTC. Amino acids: CASSSRDRGEQYF.

CDR3 sequence (DNA): TGTGCCAGTGAGGACACCGCGTCCTATGGCTACACCTTC. This sequence encodes CASEDTASYGYTF. The chain carries TRBV6-1 and TRBJ1-2, with D maybe TRBD1 (5 bases). Trimming stripped 9 bases from V and 4 bases from J, with 15 bases between. CDR1 MNHNS and CDR2 SASEGT come from the germline V gene. CDR3 length: 13 amino acids.

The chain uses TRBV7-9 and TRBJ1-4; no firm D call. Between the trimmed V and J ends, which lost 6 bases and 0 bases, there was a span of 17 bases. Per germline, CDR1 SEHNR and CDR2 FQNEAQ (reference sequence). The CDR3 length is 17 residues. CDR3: CASSSTPGFATNEKLFF. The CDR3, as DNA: TGTGCCAGCAGTTCGACTCCCGGCTTTGCAACTAATGAAAAACTGTTTTTT.

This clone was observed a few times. CDR3 nucleotides: TGTGCCAGCAGCCAAGTGTCCCCAGATACGCAGTATTTT. Residues: CASSQVSPDTQYF. V usage is TRBV14 and J usage is TRBJ2-3; D is undetermined. Germline values: CDR1 SGHDN, CDR2 FVKESK. V was clipped by 1 base and J by 4 bases, with 6 bases between them. The CDR3 totals 13 residues.

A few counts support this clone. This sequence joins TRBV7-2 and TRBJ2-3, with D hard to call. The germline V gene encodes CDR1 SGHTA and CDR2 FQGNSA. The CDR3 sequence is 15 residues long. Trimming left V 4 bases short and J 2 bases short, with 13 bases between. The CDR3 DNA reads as TGTGCCAGCAGCTCTCAGGTCGGCTACACAGATACGCAGTATTTT. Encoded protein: CASSSQVGYTDTQYF.

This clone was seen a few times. The CDR3 nucleotides read TGTGCCAGCAGCTTCGGTAAGGGCAATGAGCAGTTCTTC. It translates to CASSFGKGNEQFF. The chain is built from TRBV5-4 and TRBJ2-1; D is unclear. V lost 2 bases and J lost 6, with 9 bases in between. Germline V gene lookup returns CDR1 SGHNT and CDR2 YYREEE (reference sequence). The CDR3 extends over 13 amino acids.

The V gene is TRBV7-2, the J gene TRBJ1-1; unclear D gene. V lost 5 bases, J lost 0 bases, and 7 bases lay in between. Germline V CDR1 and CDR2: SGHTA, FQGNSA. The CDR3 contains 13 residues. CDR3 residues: CASSPGLNTEAFF. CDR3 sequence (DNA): TGTGCCAGCAGCCCCGGCTTGAACACTGAAGCTTTCTTT.

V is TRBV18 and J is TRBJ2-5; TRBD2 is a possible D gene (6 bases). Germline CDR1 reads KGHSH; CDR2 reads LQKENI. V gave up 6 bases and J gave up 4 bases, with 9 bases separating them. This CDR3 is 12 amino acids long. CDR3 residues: CASSIGGETQYF. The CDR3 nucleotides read TGTGCCAGCTCGATCGGGGGAGAGACCCAGTACTTC.

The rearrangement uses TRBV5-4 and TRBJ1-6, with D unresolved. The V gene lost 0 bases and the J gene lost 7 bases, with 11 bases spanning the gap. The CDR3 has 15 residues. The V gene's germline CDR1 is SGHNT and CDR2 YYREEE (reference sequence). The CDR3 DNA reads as TGTGCCAGCAGCTTGGCCCTGAGTCAAAATTCACCCCTCCACTTT. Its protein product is CASSLALSQNSPLHF.

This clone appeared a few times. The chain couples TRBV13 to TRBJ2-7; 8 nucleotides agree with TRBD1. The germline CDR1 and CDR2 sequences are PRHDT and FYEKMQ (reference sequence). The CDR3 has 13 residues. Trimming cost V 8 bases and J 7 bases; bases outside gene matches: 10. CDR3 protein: CASARDRPREQYF. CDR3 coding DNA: TGTGCCAGCGCTCGGGACAGGCCTCGGGAGCAGTACTTC.

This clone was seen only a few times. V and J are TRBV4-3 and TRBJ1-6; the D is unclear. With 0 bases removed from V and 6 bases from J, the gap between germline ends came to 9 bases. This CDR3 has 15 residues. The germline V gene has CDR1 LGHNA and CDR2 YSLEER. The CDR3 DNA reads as TGCGCCAGCAGCCAAGATTTGGACCGTAATTCACCCCTCCACTTT. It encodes CASSQDLDRNSPLHF.

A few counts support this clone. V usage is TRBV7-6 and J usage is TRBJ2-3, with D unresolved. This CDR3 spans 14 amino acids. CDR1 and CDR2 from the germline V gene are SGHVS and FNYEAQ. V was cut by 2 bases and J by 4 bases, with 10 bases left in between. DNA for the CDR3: TGTGCCAGCAGCTTATTTGTCCTAGCAGATACGCAGTATTTT. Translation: CASSLFVLADTQYF.

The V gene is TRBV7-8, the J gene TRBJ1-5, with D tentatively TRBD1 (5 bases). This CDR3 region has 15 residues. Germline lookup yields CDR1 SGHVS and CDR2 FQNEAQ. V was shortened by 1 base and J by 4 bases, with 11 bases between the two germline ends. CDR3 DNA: TGTGCCAGCAGCTTAGATAGGACACCTAATCAGCCCCAGCATTTT. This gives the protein CASSLDRTPNQPQHF.

The CDR3: CASSFEGTYMNTEAFF. CDR3 coding DNA: TGTGCCAGCAGCTTCGAAGGGACGTACATGAACACTGAAGCTTTCTTT. The chain is built from TRBV7-9 and TRBJ1-1, with D possibly matching TRBD1 (5 bases). CDR1 and CDR2 from the germline V gene are SEHNR and FQNEAQ (reference sequence). The CDR3 spans 16 residues. Trimming removed 3 bases from V and 0 bases from J, with 14 bases in between. The full variable domain, in which reference TRBV7-9 and TRBJ1-1 provide the parts outside the CDR3, is DTGVSQNPRHKITKRGQNVTFRCDPISEHNRLYWYRQTLGQGPEFLTYFQNEAQLEKSRLLSDRFSAERPKGSFSTLEIQRTEQGDSAMYLCASSFEGTYMNTEAFFGQGTRLTVV.

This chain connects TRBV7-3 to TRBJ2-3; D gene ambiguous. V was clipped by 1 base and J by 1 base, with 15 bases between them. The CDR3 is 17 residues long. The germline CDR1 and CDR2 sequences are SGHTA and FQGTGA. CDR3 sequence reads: CASSLIGGILGTDTQYF. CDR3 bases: TGTGCCAGCAGCTTAATTGGCGGAATCTTGGGCACAGATACGCAGTATTTT.

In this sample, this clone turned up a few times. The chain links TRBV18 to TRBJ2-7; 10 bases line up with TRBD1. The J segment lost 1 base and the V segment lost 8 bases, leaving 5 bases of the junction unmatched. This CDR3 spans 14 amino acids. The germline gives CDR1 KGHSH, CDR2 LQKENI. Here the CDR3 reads CASGDRGLSYEQYF. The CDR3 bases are TGTGCCAGCGGCGACAGGGGGCTATCCTACGAGCAGTACTTC.